The rows below give T cell receptor beta chains drawn from one sample of a study of control samples from healthy donors and cancer patients. The assay was immunoSEQ multiplex PCR, and TCRdb's table has in-frame clones only and misses some. The sample lists about 140,000 clones, 92% occurring once. Sequencing was done on a sample of blood. All receptors derive from a man younger than 45 in good health. Each CDR3 is given with its conserved first and last residue. Each record gives: V gene, CDR3 length, J gene, D gene, clone size, CDR3 DNA, CDR3 protein. A D gene is named only where the DNA matches it firmly. Not all rows give a size; the values are once, few, many and, for expanded clones, a class.

TRBV4-3,16,TRBJ2-3,-,-,TGCGCCAGCAGCCAGGGACCGCGAATAAACACAGATACGCAGTATTTT,CASSQGPRINTDTQYF
TRBV5-4,15,TRBJ1-1,TRBD1,-,TGTGCCAGCAGCTTAAACCACAGGGGGCTGAGTGAAGCTTTCTTT,CASSLNHRGLSEAFF
TRBV5-3,18,TRBJ2-7,-,-,TGTGCCAGAAGCTTGATCCCCCCCTGGCGGAGATTCTCCTACGAGCAGTACTTC,CARSLIPPWRRFSYEQYF
TRBV11-2,14,TRBJ1-1,-,-,TGTGCCAGCAGCAGCCAACCGGCGACCACTGAAGCTTTCTTT,CASSSQPATTEAFF
TRBV28,17,TRBJ2-1,TRBD2,-,TGTGCCAGCAGACATTCGACTAGCGGGAGGGTGAAGGGTGAGCAGTTCTTC,CASRHSTSGRVKGEQFF
TRBV28,15,TRBJ2-1,TRBD2,-,TGTGCCAGCAGTTCTTCTAGCGGGAGGGACAATGAGCAGTTCTTC,CASSSSSGRDNEQFF
TRBV3-1/TRBV3-2,16,TRBJ1-5,TRBD1,-,TGTGCCAGCAGGCCAAGAATGGACAGGGCTCGCGTGCCCCAGCATTTT,CASRPRMDRARVPQHF
TRBV27,14,TRBJ2-7,TRBD2,-,TGTGCCAGCAGGCTCGCGGGGGGGGGCTACGAGCAGTACTTC,CASRLAGGGYEQYF
TRBV19,14,TRBJ2-3,-,-,TGTGCCAGTAATAATGGAGACCACACAGATACGCAGTATTTT,CASNNGDHTDTQYF
TRBV25-1,17,TRBJ2-7,-,-,TGTGCCAGCAGTGACCCGAGAAGGGGGGGGCTGGGGAGCGAGCAGTACTTC,CASSDPRRGGLGSEQYF
TRBV14,15,TRBJ2-5,-,-,TGTGCCAGCAGCAGCAGGGACTCAGCTTTTAAGACCCAGTACTTC,CASSSRDSAFKTQYF
TRBV9,14,TRBJ1-1,-,-,TGTGCCAGCAGCGTTACAGGGTTGGGCACTGAAGCTTTCTTT,CASSVTGLGTEAFF
TRBV2,16,TRBJ2-3,-,-,TGTGCCAGCAGTTTCCGGGGATACCAAGACACAGATACGCAGTATTTT,CASSFRGYQDTDTQYF
TRBV20-1,14,TRBJ1-5,TRBD1,-,TGCAGTGCTAGTAAGGACAGGGGAGGTCAGCCCCAGCATTTT,CSASKDRGGQPQHF
TRBV4-1,16,TRBJ2-1,-,-,TGCGCCAGCAGTTACGGGACACGAGGCTCCTACAATGAGCAGTTCTTC,CASSYGTRGSYNEQFF
TRBV11-2,14,TRBJ1-1,-,-,TGTGCCAGCAGCTTAATCCCTCTGAGCACTGAAGCTTTCTTT,CASSLIPLSTEAFF
TRBV12-3/TRBV12-4,12,TRBJ1-2,-,-,TGTGCCAGCAGTAGGGGAGTAGATGGCTACACCTTC,CASSRGVDGYTF
TRBV11-2,14,TRBJ2-7,TRBD1,-,TGTGCCAGCAGCTTAGGGACAGGGCTGAGCGAGCAGTACTTC,CASSLGTGLSEQYF
TRBV6-2/TRBV6-3,14,TRBJ2-4,-,-,TGTGCCAGCAGTTACTCGAGTGAACAAAACATTCAGTACTTC,CASSYSSEQNIQYF
TRBV3-1/TRBV3-2,17,TRBJ1-3,TRBD1,-,TGTGCCAGCAGCCAAGTGTGGACAGGGAGCTCTGGAAACACCATATATTTT,CASSQVWTGSSGNTIYF
TRBV11-2,15,TRBJ2-3,-,-,TGTGCCAGCAGCTCCAAGACGATGAGGAGGGATACGCAGTATTTT,CASSSKTMRRDTQYF
TRBV11-2,15,TRBJ2-1,TRBD1,-,TGTGCCAGCAGCGCACCGGGACAGAACTACAATGAGCAGTTCTTC,CASSAPGQNYNEQFF
TRBV2,12,TRBJ1-2,-,-,TGTGCCAGCAGGGACACCCTCTATGGCTACACCTTC,CASRDTLYGYTF
TRBV5-6,15,TRBJ2-5,-,-,TGTGCCAGCAGCTTGGTAGGGAGGTCGGGAGAGACCCAGTACTTC,CASSLVGRSGETQYF
TRBV28,17,TRBJ1-5,TRBD1,-,TGTGCCAGCAGCCCTCTTTTACGACAGGGGGTATATCAGCCCCAGCATTTT,CASSPLLRQGVYQPQHF
TRBV28,15,TRBJ1-4,TRBD1,-,TGTGCCAGCAGTTCGCAGGGGGCGAGTTGGGAAAAACTGTTTTTT,CASSSQGASWEKLFF
TRBV28,19,TRBJ2-3,TRBD2,-,TGTGCCAGCAGTCCACACCTTGGACTAGCGGGAGTAGGGACAGATACGCAGTATTTT,CASSPHLGLAGVGTDTQYF
TRBV6-2/TRBV6-3,16,TRBJ1-5,-,-,TGTGCCAGCAGTTACTCGGCAGGGTATAGCAATCAGCCCCAGCATTTT,CASSYSAGYSNQPQHF
TRBV27,13,TRBJ1-1,-,-,TGTGCCAGCAGCCGTAGATTGAACACTGAAGCTTTCTTT,CASSRRLNTEAFF
TRBV27,13,TRBJ1-1,-,-,TGTGCCAGCAGTCATGGGGGGTACACTGAAGCTTTCTTT,CASSHGGYTEAFF
TRBV7-9,13,TRBJ1-1,-,-,TGTGCCAGCAGCTTAGAACGGAACACTGAAGCTTTCTTT,CASSLERNTEAFF
TRBV25-1,15,TRBJ2-2,TRBD1,few,TGTGCCAGCAGTGGGGCCGGGACAGACACCGGGGAGCTGTTTTTT,CASSGAGTDTGELFF
TRBV30,14,TRBJ2-7,-,-,TGTGCCTGGAGTGTGGGGTTGGGGAACTACGAGCAGTACTTC,CAWSVGLGNYEQYF